This T cell receptor (beta chain) is drawn from a study of cytomegalovirus exposure and HLA in healthy donors. Overall study findings and caveats: Fewer N-insertions than the roughly 700-donor mean were reportedly shown by an Asian-associated ancestry cluster in a later analysis. Common viral pathogens seemed, in a later analysis, to connect with several of the most significant clusters.

Remarks on this clone: The antigen remains unidentified.

V was pared by 4 bases and J by 4 bases, with 8 bases of the junction left unmatched. The CDR3 spans 15 residues. Germline CDR1 SGHRS, CDR2 YFSETQ. The PCR contained 60 Vbeta and 13 Jbeta primers. Authors' processing steps: Roughly 11 million shared chains were among the roughly 78 million unique TCR beta chains that a later analysis counted. Method: immunoSEQ multiplex PCR; TCRdb's copy keeps in-frame clones and lacks some. V, J and clone size were drawn from that table, and D and trimming were deduced from the DNA. The sample records about 150,000 clones, approximately 9% being singletons. V is TRBV5-1 and J is TRBJ1-3, with 7 bases aligning to TRBD1. The sample comprised PBMCs. This sequence was found in a woman aged 40 to 49 in good health and CMV-seropositive. For the CDR3, the DNA is TGCGCCAGCAGCCTAGAAGGGGGCATGGGAAACACCATATATTTT. Translating it yields CASSLEGGMGNTIYF. The complete variable domain, with remaining parts taken from reference TRBV5-1 and TRBJ1-3, reads KAGVTQTPRYLIKTRGQQVTLSCSPISGHRSVSWYQQTPGQGLQFLFEYFSETQRNKGNFPGRFSGRQFSNSRSEMNVSTLELGDSALYLCASSLEGGMGNTIYFGEGSWLTVV.